The TCR beta chain described here comes from a study of CD8 T cells in Susac syndrome. Findings and limits, study-wide: The study acknowledged a relatively small number of individuals in its TCR sequencing and HLA analysis.

TEMRA cells were enriched by FACS, while CD8+ and CD4+ T cells were obtained through a negative isolation that was performed magnetically. The germline V gene has CDR1 MNHEY and CDR2 SMNVEV (reference sequence). The CDR3 contains 15 residues. Trimming took 2 bases from V and 7 from J; bases not matched to a gene: 10. An input of roughly 0.45 to 1 ug of RNA was subjected to reverse transcription using random hexamers. TCRdb analysed the immunoSEQ multiplex PCR reads with MiXCR anew, one entry per CDR3 protein. The sample yields some 130,000 distinct CDR3 sequences, over 75% seen once. Details on this clonotype: Its matching antigen is unknown.

The receptor was derived from a human donor with multiple sclerosis. The rearrangement joins TRBV27 to TRBJ2-7; 8 bases agree with TRBD2. The sequencing sample was made of CD8+ T cells from PBMCs. CDR3 sequence reads: CASSLSSGASREQYF. In DNA form, the CDR3 reads TGTGCCAGCAGTTTAAGTAGCGGGGCCTCCAGGGAGCAGTACTTC.